Following are 28 T cell receptor beta chains from one sample sequenced in a study of cytomegalovirus exposure and HLA in healthy donors (dated by TCRdb to between 2016 and 2019). Library generation was performed with the immunoSEQ multiplex PCR assay. The multiplex PCR relied on a mix of 60 forward primers for TCR Vbeta segments and 13 reverse primers for TCR Jbeta segments. TCRdb took over this immuneACCESS table, retaining in-frame rearrangements with V and J assigned. Such tables are incomplete; in checked studies, under half of the missing clones stem from an unresolved V gene, and the remainder is unexplained. The sample profile shows around 130,000 clones; roughly four fifths of them were found once. The ten largest clones take up roughly 1.2% of the sample. Input material: PBMCs. Source of these receptors: a girl between 2 and 10 years old in good health and CMV-seronegative.

The chain couples TRBV7-7 to TRBJ1-4; 10 nucleotides agree with TRBD1. The V gene end was trimmed by 10 bases and the J gene end by 8 bases; junction bases not matched to a gene: 7. Per germline, CDR1 SSHAT and CDR2 FNYEAQ (reference sequence). This CDR3 spans 13 amino acids. CDR3 DNA sequence: TGTGCCACGGGACAGGGGTTAGGAGAAAAACTGTTTTTT. It is translated as CATGQGLGEKLFF.

V is TRBV7-3 and J is TRBJ2-1; possibly TRBD1 for D (6 bases). Germline loops: CDR1 SGHTA, CDR2 FQGTGA. The CDR3 spans 17 residues. Trimming took 4 bases from V and 8 from J, leaving 24 bases between them. The CDR3, as DNA: TGTGCCAGCAGCTACCAGACAGGACGGTCCAATCGGGATGAGCAGTTCTTC. It codes for CASSYQTGRSNRDEQFF.

V and J are TRBV5-5 and TRBJ1-1; TRBD1 agrees at 8 bases. CDR1 and CDR2 from the germline V gene are SGHKS and YYEKEE (reference sequence). V shed 3 bases, J shed 4 bases, and the junction held 11 bases outside the gene matches. The CDR3 totals 16 residues. This CDR3 reads CASSYRTGDRGTEAFF. The CDR3, as DNA: TGTGCCAGCAGCTACCGGACTGGTGACAGGGGCACTGAAGCTTTCTTT.

This chain links TRBV6-4 with TRBJ2-7; 7 bases map to TRBD2. J lost 3 bases, V lost 0 bases, and 8 bases had no gene match. This CDR3 has 16 amino acids. Germline V gene lookup returns CDR1 MRHNA and CDR2 SNTAGT. The CDR3 nucleotides are TGTGCCAGCAGTGACTCGTGGCGGGAGAATTGCTACGAGCAGTACTTC. It encodes CASSDSWRENCYEQYF.

V is TRBV10-1 and J is TRBJ2-1; TRBD2 matches at 7 bases. After removal of 8 bases from V and 6 bases from J, the junction contained 4 bases not matched to a gene. Germline CDR1 reads WNHNN; CDR2 reads SYGVQD (reference sequence). This CDR3 has 12 amino acids. The CDR3 DNA follows: TGCGCCAGCGGCGGGGGAGCCAATGAGCAGTTCTTC. Translated, it gives CASGGGANEQFF.

This chain connects TRBV5-1 to TRBJ2-3; TRBD1 agrees at 10 bases. Losses at the gene ends were 3 bases for V and 3 bases for J; bases not matched to a gene: 13. The germline gives CDR1 SGHRS, CDR2 YFSETQ. The CDR3 runs 18 residues. CDR3: CASSSRRIGTGETDTQYF. CDR3 DNA sequence: TGCGCCAGCAGCTCCAGACGAATCGGGACAGGGGAAACAGATACGCAGTATTTT.

The rearrangement joins TRBV4-3 to TRBJ2-5; TRBD1 aligns across 8 bases. The CDR3 extends over 16 amino acids. The V segment lost 1 base and the J segment 5 bases; nucleotides outside the gene matches: 9. Germline V lookup: CDR1 LGHNA, CDR2 YSLEER. The CDR3 DNA reads as TGCGCCAGCAGCCAAGGACAGACAGGGGAAGGGGAGACCCAGTACTTC. As protein: CASSQGQTGEGETQYF.

The chain combines TRBV11-2 with TRBJ1-1, with D possibly being TRBD1 (6 bases). The CDR3 runs 13 residues. Germline CDR1 is SGHAT and CDR2 is FQNNGV. V was shortened by 3 bases and J by 5 bases, with 10 bases between the two germline ends. As DNA, the CDR3 is TGTGCCAGCAGCTTCGGACAGTCTACTGAAGCTTTCTTT. The encoded protein is CASSFGQSTEAFF.

The chain employs TRBV4-2 and TRBJ2-7; 11 nucleotides line up with TRBD2. The CDR3 has 15 residues. Losses at the gene ends were 3 bases for V and 2 bases for J; bases not matched to a gene: 3. The germline V gene encodes CDR1 LGHNA and CDR2 YNFKEQ. The CDR3 spells CASSHLLAGAYEQYF. The CDR3 DNA follows: TGTGCCAGCAGCCACCTACTAGCGGGGGCCTACGAGCAGTACTTC.

The chain uses TRBV2 and TRBJ2-3; a weak D match, TRBD2 (5 bases). The V gene's germline CDR1 is SNHLY and CDR2 FYNNEI. V dropped 2 bases and J dropped 4 bases, with 13 bases sitting between them. CDR3 length equals 15 residues. The CDR3 here is CASSEHNGVADTQYF. CDR3 DNA sequence: TGTGCCAGCAGTGAACATAACGGGGTTGCAGATACGCAGTATTTT. The variable domain in full, completed from reference TRBV2 and TRBJ2-3, reads EPEVTQTPSHQVTQMGQEVILRCVPISNHLYFYWYRQILGQKVEFLVSFYNNEISEKSEIFDDQFSVERPDGSNFTLKIRSTKLEDSAMYFCASSEHNGVADTQYFGPGTRLTVL.

V usage is TRBV19 and J usage is TRBJ2-1, with 9 bases lining up with TRBD2. Germline CDR1 LNHDA, CDR2 SQIVND (reference sequence). V gave up 9 bases and J gave up 6 bases; unmatched junction bases: 6. CDR3 length: 13 amino acids. The CDR3 loop reads CASSRTSVNEQFF. The CDR3 region has the DNA TGTGCCAGCTCGCGGACTAGCGTCAATGAGCAGTTCTTC.

This chain uses TRBV7-8 with TRBJ1-5; 9 bases agree with TRBD1. Trimming cost V 3 bases and J 3 bases; bases outside gene matches: 6. The CDR3 length is 16 residues. The V gene's germline CDR1 is SGHVS and CDR2 FQNEAQ. The CDR3 sequence: CASSFWDRVINQPQHF. The DNA for the CDR3 is TGTGCCAGCAGCTTCTGGGACAGGGTTATCAATCAGCCCCAGCATTTT.

The V and J genes are TRBV19 and TRBJ2-5; TRBD2 matches 7 bases. The CDR3 runs 14 residues. J gave up 2 bases and V 4 bases, and 4 bases lay outside the gene matches. Germline lookup yields CDR1 LNHDA and CDR2 SQIVND (reference sequence). The CDR3 DNA reads as TGTGCCAGTAGTAATGGGGGGGTACAAGAGACCCAGTACTTC. This gives the protein CASSNGGVQETQYF.

V gene TRBV4-1 combines with J gene TRBJ1-2, with D hard to call. Trimming shortened V by 1 base and J by 0 bases, and 9 bases separated the two germline ends. Germline lookup yields CDR1 MGHRA and CDR2 YSYEKL. The CDR3 has 15 residues. CDR3 DNA: TGCGCCAGCAGCCAAGTACCAGGAACTAACTATGGCTACACCTTC. It specifies CASSQVPGTNYGYTF.

CDR3 in amino acids: CAFGGTDPPDEQYF. CDR3 in DNA: TGCGCCTTTGGAGGTACAGACCCTCCCGACGAGCAGTACTTC. This chain connects TRBV4-1 to TRBJ2-5; D perhaps matches TRBD2 (5 bases). The J call is in doubt because the DNA end fits TRBJ2-7 better. Germline-derived CDR1 and CDR2 are MGHRA and YSYEKL. This CDR3 has 14 amino acids.

The chain carries TRBV6-6 and TRBJ1-1; 8 bases are shared with TRBD1. Germline V lookup: CDR1 MNHNY, CDR2 SVGAGI (reference sequence). V lost 4 bases, J lost 1 base, and 5 bases stayed unmatched. The CDR3 runs to 15 residues. The CDR3 nucleotides are TGTGCCAGCAGTTCCACCGGACAGGGGAACACTGAAGCTTTCTTT. Protein sequence: CASSSTGQGNTEAFF.

This clone was seen a few times. The V call is TRBV7-8, the J call TRBJ1-5, with D possibly matching TRBD1 (6 bases). The CDR3 loop spans 20 amino acids. Germline V gives CDR1 SGHVS, CDR2 FQNEAQ. The V gene lost 5 bases and the J gene lost 0 bases, with 26 bases spanning the gap. The CDR3 bases are TGTGCCAGCAGCCCCCGGGCCGTCATAAGGACAGTCTATAGCAATCAGCCCCAGCATTTT. It specifies CASSPRAVIRTVYSNQPQHF.

This clone was counted between two and nine times. The chain is built from TRBV5-8 and TRBJ1-6, with D possibly being TRBD1 (6 bases). V was shortened by 0 bases and J by 10 bases, with 20 bases between the two germline ends. The V gene's germline CDR1 is SGHTS and CDR2 YDEGEE. CDR3 length: 17 residues. CDR3 region: CASSLAGDLRVNSPLHF. Written as DNA, the CDR3 is TGTGCCAGCAGCTTGGCAGGGGACCTCAGGGTGAACTCACCCCTCCACTTT.

The rearrangement joins TRBV9 to TRBJ2-7; possibly TRBD1 for D (6 bases). CDR1 is SGDLS, CDR2 YYNGEE, per germline. This CDR3 is built from 13 residues. V gave up 3 bases and J gave up 3 bases, with 10 bases separating them. As DNA, the CDR3 is TGTGCCAGCAGCGATTCCAGGGGCTACGAGCAGTACTTC. This gives the protein CASSDSRGYEQYF.

The chain employs TRBV10-3 and TRBJ2-5; D may be TRBD2 (5 bases). V lost 3 bases and J 5 bases, leaving 10 bases between the germline ends. This CDR3 is built from 13 residues. CDR1 ENHRY and CDR2 SYGVKD come from the germline V gene. CDR3 residues: CAISESGLETQYF. DNA of the CDR3: TGTGCCATCAGTGAATCGGGGTTGGAGACCCAGTACTTC.

Only a few counts were recorded for this clone. V gene TRBV10-3 combines with J gene TRBJ2-1, with 8 bases matching TRBD2. The CDR3 consists of 13 residues. CDR1 ENHRY and CDR2 SYGVKD come from the germline V gene. After removal of 5 bases from V and 9 bases from J, the junction contained 6 bases not matched to a gene. CDR3 protein: CAISPAGAIEQFF. In DNA, the CDR3 is TGTGCCATCAGTCCAGCGGGAGCAATTGAGCAGTTCTTC.

In this sample, this clone turned up once. V and J are TRBV12-5 and TRBJ1-2, with D perhaps TRBD1 (5 bases). This CDR3 region has 19 residues. The germline V gene has CDR1 LGHNT and CDR2 FRNRAP. Trimming removed 2 bases from V and 8 bases from J, with 30 bases in between. CDR3 residues: CASGLLEPQTGTSSRGYTF. In DNA, the CDR3 is TGTGCTAGTGGTTTGCTAGAACCGCAAACAGGAACCTCTTCACGGGGCTACACCTTC.

The chain employs TRBV10-1 and TRBJ2-7; D may be TRBD2 (5 bases). Trimming cost V 10 bases and J 3 bases, with 13 bases left between them. The germline CDR1 and CDR2 sequences are WNHNN and SYGVQD (reference sequence). This CDR3 is 12 amino acids long. CDR3 sequence (DNA): TGCGCCACCCCCGCGGGCCACTACGAGCAGTACTTC. Amino acid sequence: CATPAGHYEQYF.

J is TRBJ1-4 and V is TRBV19; TRBD1 is a possible D gene (5 bases). CDR3 size: 16 residues. The germline V gene has CDR1 LNHDA and CDR2 SQIVND (reference sequence). V lost 4 bases to trimming and J lost 3 bases, with 15 bases between them. The CDR3 DNA reads TGTGCCAGTAGTAGCAGGACACCTCAGGCTAATGAAAAACTGTTTTTT. Protein product: CASSSRTPQANEKLFF.

The chain's CDR3 is CASSLGTGNYEQYF. The CDR3 DNA is TGTGCCAGCAGCTTGGGGACAGGGAACTACGAGCAGTACTTC. The V call is TRBV7-9, the J call TRBJ2-7; 9 positions agree with TRBD1. In germline, CDR1 is SEHNR, CDR2 FQNEAQ (reference sequence). Unmatched junction bases numbered 3, after V lost 3 bases and J lost 3 bases. CDR3 size: 14 residues. Complete variable domain (other parts from reference TRBV7-9 and TRBJ2-7): DTGVSQNPRHKITKRGQNVTFRCDPISEHNRLYWYRQTLGQGPEFLTYFQNEAQLEKSRLLSDRFSAERPKGSFSTLEIQRTEQGDSAMYLCASSLGTGNYEQYFGPGTRLTVT.

V is TRBV19 and J is TRBJ2-5, with 7 bases fitting TRBD1. This CDR3 spans 15 amino acids. The junction had 4 bases not matched to a gene; V was cut back by 3 bases and J by 0 bases. Germline values: CDR1 LNHDA, CDR2 SQIVND (reference sequence). CDR3 DNA sequence: TGTGCCAGTAGTATGGGGACAGCGTACCAAGAGACCCAGTACTTC. This sequence encodes CASSMGTAYQETQYF. The full variable domain, rest sourced from reference TRBV19 and TRBJ2-5, is DGGITQSPKYLFRKEGQNVTLSCEQNLNHDAMYWYRQDPGQGLRLIYYSQIVNDFQKGDIAEGYSVSREKKESFPLTVTSAQKNPTAFYLCASSMGTAYQETQYFGPGTRLLVL.

This clone appeared a single time. J is TRBJ1-3 and V is TRBV28; 9 bases align to TRBD1. Germline-derived CDR1 and CDR2 are MDHEN and SYDVKM. The length of the CDR3 is 16 residues. Trimming at V came to 6 bases and at J to 0 bases, leaving 6 bases not matched to a gene. This chain's CDR3 is CASRAQGASSGNTIYF. The CDR3 DNA reads TGTGCCAGCAGGGCACAGGGGGCCTCCTCTGGAAACACCATATATTTT.

J is TRBJ2-1 and V is TRBV15, with TRBD1 matching over 12 bases. Germline lookup yields CDR1 LNHNV and CDR2 YYDKDF (reference sequence). The CDR3 covers 16 residues. The V segment lost 3 bases and the J segment 7 bases; nucleotides outside the gene matches: 7. The CDR3, as DNA: TGTGCCACCAGCAGGTTCCCGGGACAGGGGGCGAATGAGCAGTTCTTC. Protein sequence: CATSRFPGQGANEQFF.